This T cell receptor (beta chain) was recovered during a study of T cell responses to AZD1222 COVID-19 vaccine. Study results and limitations: Receipt of two AZD1222 doses was followed by a rise in Spike-specific TCR breadth and depth. Among AZD1222 vaccinees, only five to seven were seropositive at baseline.

The CDR3 totals 19 residues. V was clipped by 4 bases and J by 0 bases; unmatched bases: 10. Looked up from germline, CDR1 is LGHNA and CDR2 is YNFKEQ. Pooling covered second doses at about 4 or about 12 weeks. This clone was seen a single time. Its antigen is undetermined. Produced via immunoSEQ multiplex PCR; TCRdb's table is partial and in-frame only. The table includes about 150,000 clones, around 92% detected once. The V call is TRBV4-2, the J call TRBJ2-3; 13 positions agree with TRBD2. The TCR originated in an adult who received the AZD1222 COVID-19 vaccine. Sequenced material: peripheral blood, taken 28 days after the second AZD1222 dose. CDR3 region: CASSRTSGSIGASTDTQYF. In DNA form, the CDR3 reads TGTGCCAGCAGCCGGACTAGCGGGAGTATTGGGGCTAGCACAGATACGCAGTATTTT.